Listed here are 28 T cell receptor beta chains from one sample, sequenced in a study of regulatory T cells in long-lasting Graves disease. Described time point: newly diagnosed GD, antithyroid drugs for less than 3 months. RNA from PBMCs was the source of the TCR library. Relying on iRepertoire HTBI primers and Arm-PCR of CDR3 regions, the team built TCR beta libraries. TCRdb reprocessed the multiplex PCR reads with MiXCR, giving one entry per CDR3 protein. The data hold under 450,000 distinct CDR3 sequences, with approximately 10% observed a single time. This sample was shared with a second study, whose subject was T cells in Graves' hyperthyroidism and ophthalmopathy.

The sample here was peripheral blood mononuclear cells (PBMCs), taken at new diagnosis, from a patient treated with antithyroid drugs. The receptors originated from a woman aged 18-29 years with Graves disease.

In its sample, this clonotype was seen many times. At one of its ends the junction is not consistent with the germline gene, which may arise from a read error. V is TRBV6-5 and J is TRBJ2-7; no clear D. The CDR3 consists of 11 residues. The germline V gene encodes CDR1 MNHEY and CDR2 SVGAGI. CDR3 DNA sequence: TGTGCCAGCCGTTACGGCTACGAGCAGTACTTC. It encodes CASRYGYEQYF.

This clonotype appeared many times. The rearrangement uses TRBV2 and TRBJ2-7, with D possibly TRBD1 on 6 matching bases. The CDR3 has 12 amino acids. V lost 3 bases and J 6 bases, leaving 9 bases between the germline ends. CDR1 is SNHLY and CDR2 is FYNNEI in the germline V gene. The CDR3 reads CASSDQGLEQYF. The DNA for the CDR3 is TGTGCCAGCAGTGATCAGGGGCTCGAGCAGTACTTC.

The gene calls are TRBV4-1 and TRBJ1-2; no clear D. V lost 0 bases and J lost 8, with 10 bases in between. Germline loops: CDR1 MGHRA, CDR2 YSYEKL. CDR3 length equals 13 residues. As DNA, the CDR3 is TGCGCCAGCAGCCAAGAGGGGTGGTGGGGCTACACCTTC. Encoded protein: CASSQEGWWGYTF.

This clonotype was seen at least ten times. The chain uses TRBV6-5 and TRBJ2-7; no clear D. This CDR3 is 12 amino acids long. CDR1 and CDR2 from the germline V gene are MNHEY and SVGAGI. The V end lost 3 bases, the J end lost 7 bases, and 10 bases lay between the germline ends. CDR3 in amino acids: CASSYGSSEQYF. The DNA for the CDR3 is TGTGCCAGCAGTTATGGCAGCTCGGAGCAGTACTTC.

This clonotype was counted ten times or more. The chain has TRBV7-2 and TRBJ1-2, with a possible D match to TRBD1 (6 bases). Germline CDR1 and CDR2: SGHTA and FQGNSA. V dropped 1 base and J dropped 5 bases, with 14 bases sitting between them. The CDR3 runs to 15 residues. CDR3 in DNA: TGTGCCAGCAGCTTAGTTTCGGGGGCAGAGTATGGCTACACCTTC. This encodes CASSLVSGAEYGYTF.

The sample holds many counts of this clonotype. The chain combines TRBV28 with TRBJ1-2; D may be TRBD1 (5 bases). The CDR3 sequence is 17 residues long. The V gene lost 3 bases and the J gene lost 2 bases, with 19 bases spanning the gap. In germline, CDR1 is MDHEN, CDR2 SYDVKM. The CDR3 loop is CASSLGRGRSTNYGYTF. CDR3 coding DNA: TGTGCCAGCAGTTTGGGGCGGGGACGGAGTACAAACTATGGCTACACCTTC.

This clonotype was seen ten or more times. The chain joins TRBV2 to TRBJ2-6; D is possibly TRBD2 (5 bases). Deletions cut 9 bases from V and 1 base from J, with 13 bases between. CDR3 length: 15 amino acids. Germline lookup yields CDR1 SNHLY and CDR2 FYNNEI. The CDR3 loop reads CASRKGASGANVLTF. In DNA, the CDR3 is TGTGCCAGTCGCAAGGGAGCGTCTGGGGCCAACGTCCTGACTTTC. Filled out from reference TRBV2 and TRBJ2-6, the complete variable domain reads EPEVTQTPSHQVTQMGQEVILRCVPISNHLYFYWYRQILGQKVEFLVSFYNNEISEKSEIFDDQFSVERPDGSNFTLKIRSTKLEDSAMYFCASRKGASGANVLTFGAGSRLTVL.

This clonotype showed up many times. The chain employs TRBV7-9 and TRBJ2-3; D is tentatively TRBD1 or TRBD2 (5 bases each). Germline loops: CDR1 SEHNR, CDR2 FQNEAQ (reference sequence). V gave up 2 bases and J gave up 2 bases, with 14 bases separating them. This CDR3 region has 16 residues. This CDR3 reads CASSLLAFGATDTQYF. In DNA form, the CDR3 reads TGTGCCAGCAGCTTATTGGCTTTCGGGGCCACAGATACGCAGTATTTT.

This chain connects TRBV2 to TRBJ1-1, with 7 bases matching TRBD1. The trim removed 4 bases at V and 4 bases at J, leaving 9 bases unmatched. The CDR3 has 15 residues. CDR1 is SNHLY, CDR2 FYNNEI, per germline. The CDR3 DNA is TGTGCCAGCAGTGCTAGGACAGGATCAAGCACTGAAGCTTTCTTT. As protein: CASSARTGSSTEAFF.

This clonotype came up a few times. This CDR3 reads CSVLGLAIGNEQFF. CDR3 in DNA: TGCAGCGTTCTTGGACTAGCGATAGGCAATGAGCAGTTCTTC. V is TRBV29-1 and J is TRBJ2-1; TRBD2 matches at 9 bases. The V segment lost 5 bases and the J segment 6 bases; nucleotides outside the gene matches: 8. Germline lookup yields CDR1 SQVTM and CDR2 ANQGSEA. This CDR3 has 14 amino acids.

This clonotype was seen at least ten times. This chain uses TRBV2 with TRBJ1-1, with D possibly matching TRBD1 (5 bases). CDR3 length: 13 residues. Germline V gene data show CDR1 as SNHLY and CDR2 as FYNNEI. V was clipped by 4 bases and J by 3 bases, with 9 bases between them. The CDR3 region has the DNA TGTGCCAGCAGTGTAGACAGCGACACTGAAGCTTTCTTT. Encoded protein: CASSVDSDTEAFF.

This clonotype was detected only a few times. The genes are TRBV5-4 and TRBJ1-1, with D unclear. V gave up 10 bases and J gave up 0 bases, with 19 bases separating them. This CDR3 is built from 15 residues. Germline V gene data show CDR1 as SGHNT and CDR2 as YYREEE (reference sequence). The CDR3 DNA reads as TGTGCCGCAAAGTTGGGTTCCCCCATGAACACTGAAGCTTTCTTT. This translates into CAAKLGSPMNTEAFF.

The chain recombines TRBV9 with TRBJ2-1, with D perhaps TRBD2 (5 bases). Per germline, CDR1 SGDLS and CDR2 YYNGEE. V was clipped by 0 bases and J by 4 bases, with 8 bases between them. This CDR3 is built from 14 residues. The CDR3 protein is CASSVEGDYNEQFF. The CDR3 DNA follows: TGTGCCAGCAGCGTAGAGGGAGATTACAATGAGCAGTTCTTC.

In its sample, this clonotype was seen many times. The chain links TRBV3-1 to TRBJ2-2; D not resolved. Germline values: CDR1 LGHDT, CDR2 YNNKEL (reference sequence). The CDR3 has 12 amino acids. Trimming shortened V by 3 bases and J by 6 bases, and 5 bases separated the two germline ends. Here the CDR3 DNA reads TGTGCCAGCAGCCACGGCGCCGGGGAGCTGTTTTTT. Its translation: CASSHGAGELFF.

The chain carries TRBV6-1 and TRBJ2-3, with unresolved D. Trimming removed 7 bases from V and 2 bases from J, with 16 bases in between. The length of the CDR3 is 15 residues. Germline V gene data show CDR1 as MNHNS and CDR2 as SASEGT. The CDR3 DNA reads TGTGCCAGCACCACGAGATCGTTGTTCACAGATACGCAGTATTTT. It yields the protein CASTTRSLFTDTQYF.

In its sample, this clonotype was seen many times. This chain joins TRBV4-3 and TRBJ2-1, with D perhaps matching TRBD2 (5 bases). This CDR3 spans 13 amino acids. The germline CDR1 and CDR2 sequences are LGHNA and YSLEER. Trimming removed 1 base from V and 12 bases from J, with 13 bases in between. In DNA, the CDR3 is TGCGCCAGCAGCCAAGGGGGTGGCGAGGGGCAGTTCTTC. This sequence encodes CASSQGGGEGQFF.

This clonotype came up a few times. This rearrangement joins TRBV20-1 to TRBJ2-5, with D possibly TRBD2 on 5 matching bases. Germline CDR1 is DFQATT and CDR2 is SNEGSKA (reference sequence). V was clipped by 2 bases and J by 2 bases, with 18 bases between them. There are 16 residues in the CDR3. The CDR3 DNA is TGCAGTGCTAGAACCACCCGGAGACTACCTCAAGAGACCCAGTACTTC. The encoded protein is CSARTTRRLPQETQYF.

On this clonotype itself: A read error may account for a junction end that differs from germline. The chain joins TRBV7-6 to TRBJ2-5; D might be TRBD2 (6 bases). The V gene's germline CDR1 is SGHVS and CDR2 FNYEAQ. The CDR3 has 12 residues. The CDR3 nucleotides are TGTGCCAGCAGCATAGCGGCAGAGACCCAGTACTTC. Protein: CASSIAAETQYF.

There are many counts of this clonotype. This chain links TRBV6-5 with TRBJ2-4; TRBD2 might be the D (5 bases). Trimming removed 3 bases at V and 6 bases at J, with 9 bases between. This CDR3 region has 13 residues. The germline V gene encodes CDR1 MNHEY and CDR2 SVGAGI. The CDR3 DNA sequence: TGTGCCAGCAGTTATGGGCTAGCAAACATTCAGTACTTC. The encoded protein is CASSYGLANIQYF.

This clonotype was observed a handful of times. The J gene is TRBJ1-5, the V gene TRBV27, with no clear D. V was shortened by 3 bases and J by 6 bases, with 9 bases between the two germline ends. CDR1 and CDR2 (germline): MNHEY, SMNVEV (reference sequence). The CDR3 runs to 13 residues. The CDR3 DNA is TGTGCCAGCAGTTTGGCACAAGCTCAGCCCCAGCATTTT. It is translated as CASSLAQAQPQHF.

This clonotype was detected ten times or more. The gene calls are TRBV5-6 and TRBJ2-2; no clear D. This CDR3 spans 14 amino acids. The ends were cut back, 0 bases at V and 4 bases at J, with 7 bases in the middle. Germline-derived CDR1 and CDR2 are SGHDT and YYEEEE. The CDR3 DNA sequence: TGTGCCAGCAGCTTGGGGATGGCCACCGGGGAGCTGTTTTTT. Amino acids: CASSLGMATGELFF.

This clonotype was counted at least ten times. CDR3 DNA: TGTGCCAGCAGTTTCGTAGGGCTCTACGAGCAGTACTTC. Translating it yields CASSFVGLYEQYF. The chain couples TRBV28 to TRBJ2-7; unclear D gene. Deletions cut 3 bases from V and 3 bases from J, with 9 bases between. The CDR3 is made up of 13 amino acids. The V gene's germline CDR1 is MDHEN and CDR2 SYDVKM.

The sample holds many counts of this clonotype. This chain joins TRBV28 and TRBJ2-7; the match to TRBD2 covers 7 bases. Germline lookup yields CDR1 MDHEN and CDR2 SYDVKM. There are 16 residues in the CDR3. J lost 0 bases, V lost 4 bases, and 9 bases had no gene match. The DNA of the CDR3 is TGTGCCAGCAGTTCCCCCCCGGGCGGGAGCTCCTACGAGCAGTACTTC. It specifies CASSSPPGGSSYEQYF.

About this clonotype: This could be a read error, since a much larger clone is one nucleotide away. The CDR3: CASSPIFPPTYEQFF. CDR3 bases: TGTGCCAGCAGCCCGATTTTCCCTCCAACCTACGAGCAGTTCTTC. This chain joins TRBV7-9 and TRBJ2-1; D remains ambiguous. The ends were cut back, 5 bases at V and 10 bases at J, with 21 bases in the middle. CDR1 SEHNR and CDR2 FQNEAQ come from the germline V gene (reference sequence). The CDR3 contains 15 residues.

In this sample, this clonotype turned up many times. The J gene is TRBJ1-5, the V gene TRBV20-1, with D hard to call. The CDR3 consists of 12 residues. The germline V gene encodes CDR1 DFQATT and CDR2 SNEGSKA (reference sequence). V dropped 5 bases and J dropped 6 bases, with 11 bases sitting between them. The CDR3 spells CSAPPPGQPQHF. The CDR3 DNA reads TGCAGTGCTCCCCCGCCCGGTCAGCCCCAGCATTTT.

This clonotype was counted at least ten times. CDR3 region: CSARPKRQYGYTF. CDR3 DNA sequence: TGCAGTGCTAGACCCAAACGACAGTATGGCTACACCTTC. The chain is built from TRBV20-1 and TRBJ1-2, with D maybe TRBD1 (5 bases). CDR1 and CDR2 (germline): DFQATT, SNEGSKA (reference sequence). This CDR3 is 13 amino acids long. V shed 2 bases and J shed 5 bases, with 12 bases lying between them.

V is TRBV5-4 and J is TRBJ2-1; 9 nucleotides align to TRBD2. The V gene's germline CDR1 is SGHNT and CDR2 YYREEE (reference sequence). Trimming took 3 bases from V and 4 from J; bases not matched to a gene: 8. This CDR3 is 16 amino acids long. CDR3 sequence reads: CASSSQLAGAYNEQFF. The CDR3 coding sequence is TGTGCCAGCAGCTCCCAGTTAGCGGGAGCTTACAATGAGCAGTTCTTC.

This clonotype has a handful of counts. The rearrangement joins TRBV2 to TRBJ1-4; TRBD1 agrees at 8 bases. In germline, CDR1 is SNHLY, CDR2 FYNNEI. V lost 5 bases, J lost 7 bases, and 9 bases stayed unmatched. The CDR3 is 15 amino acids. Here the CDR3 reads CASSWAGGVGEKLFF. The CDR3 DNA is TGTGCCAGCAGTTGGGCAGGGGGCGTCGGTGAAAAACTGTTTTTT.